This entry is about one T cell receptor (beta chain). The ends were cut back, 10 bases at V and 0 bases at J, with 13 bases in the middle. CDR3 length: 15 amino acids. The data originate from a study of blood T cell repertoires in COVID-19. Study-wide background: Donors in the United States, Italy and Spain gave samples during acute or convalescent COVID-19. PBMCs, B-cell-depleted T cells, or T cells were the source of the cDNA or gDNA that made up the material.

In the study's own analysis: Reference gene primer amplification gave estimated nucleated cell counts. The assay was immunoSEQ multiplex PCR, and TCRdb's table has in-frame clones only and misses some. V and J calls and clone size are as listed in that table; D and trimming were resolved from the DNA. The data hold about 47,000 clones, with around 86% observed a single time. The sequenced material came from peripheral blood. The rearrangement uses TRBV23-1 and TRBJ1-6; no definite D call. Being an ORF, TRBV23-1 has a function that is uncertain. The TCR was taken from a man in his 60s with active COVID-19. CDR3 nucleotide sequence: TGCGCCATCCGCCCCCGTAGCTCCTATAATTCACCCCTCCACTTT. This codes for CAIRPRSSYNSPLHF.